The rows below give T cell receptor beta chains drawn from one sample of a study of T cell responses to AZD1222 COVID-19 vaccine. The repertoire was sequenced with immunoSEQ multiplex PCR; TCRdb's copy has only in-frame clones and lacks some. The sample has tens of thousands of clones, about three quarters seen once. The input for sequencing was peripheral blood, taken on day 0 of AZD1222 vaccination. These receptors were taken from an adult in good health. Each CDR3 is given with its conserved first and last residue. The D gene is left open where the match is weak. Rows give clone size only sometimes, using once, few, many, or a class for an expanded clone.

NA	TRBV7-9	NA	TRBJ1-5	CASSLAGGNQPQHF	TGTGCCAGCAGCTTAGCGGGAGGGAATCAGCCCCAGCATTTT
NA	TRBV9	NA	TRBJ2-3	CASSVARTDTQYF	TGTGCCAGCAGCGTAGCTCGAACAGATACGCAGTATTTT
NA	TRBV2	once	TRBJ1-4	CATRRSRNEKLFF	TGTGCCACGCGGCGGAGCCGAAACGAAAAACTGTTTTTT
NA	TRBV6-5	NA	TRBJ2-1	CASSLQGTVYNEQFF	TGTGCCAGCAGTCTTCAGGGGACCGTCTACAATGAGCAGTTCTTC
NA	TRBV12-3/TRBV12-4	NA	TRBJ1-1	CASSPGYHEAFF	TGTGCCAGCAGTCCAGGGTACCATGAAGCTTTCTTT
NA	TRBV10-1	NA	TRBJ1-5	CASNPGASNQPQHF	TGCGCCAGCAACCCCGGGGCTAGCAATCAGCCCCAGCATTTT
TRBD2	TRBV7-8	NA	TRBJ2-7	CASSLGGGERGEQYF	TGTGCCAGCAGCTTGGGGGGAGGGGAGAGAGGCGAGCAGTACTTC
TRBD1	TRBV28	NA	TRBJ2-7	CASRTGGYEQYF	TGTGCCAGCAGGACAGGGGGCTACGAGCAGTACTTC
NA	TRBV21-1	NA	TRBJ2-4	CARHTGIAKNIQYF	TGTGCCAGACATACAGGGATAGCCAAAAACATTCAGTACTTC
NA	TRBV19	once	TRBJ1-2	CASSIGAGNYGYTF	TGTGCCAGTAGTATAGGTGCTGGAAACTATGGCTACACCTTC
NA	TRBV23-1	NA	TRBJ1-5	CARSTLNQPQHF	TGCGCCAGGTCCACTCTCAATCAGCCCCAGCATTTT
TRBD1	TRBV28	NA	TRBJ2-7	CASSQSPDRAGEQYF	TGTGCCAGCAGCCAATCACCCGACAGGGCAGGCGAGCAGTACTTC
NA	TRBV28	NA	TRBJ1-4	CASSTPRVLEYNEKLFF	TGTGCCAGCAGCACCCCCCGTGTTTTGGAATATAATGAAAAACTGTTTTTT
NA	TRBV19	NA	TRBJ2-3	CASRAASSTDTQYF	TGTGCCAGTAGAGCGGCTTCTAGCACAGATACGCAGTATTTT
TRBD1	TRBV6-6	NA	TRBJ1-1	CASRAGGENTEAFF	TGTGCCAGCAGGGCAGGGGGCGAGAACACTGAAGCTTTCTTT
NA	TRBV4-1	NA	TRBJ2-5	CASSQDWGNQETQYF	TGCGCCAGCAGCCAAGATTGGGGGAATCAAGAGACCCAGTACTTC
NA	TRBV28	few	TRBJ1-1	CASRATGINTEAFF	TGTGCCAGCAGAGCAACAGGGATCAACACTGAAGCTTTCTTT
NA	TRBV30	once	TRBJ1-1	CAWSKLFWQEGTEAFF	TGTGCCTGGAGTAAGTTGTTTTGGCAGGAGGGCACTGAAGCTTTCTTT
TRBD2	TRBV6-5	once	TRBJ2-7	CASSRGLVVDGEQYF	TGTGCCAGCAGTCGGGGACTAGTAGTTGATGGCGAGCAGTACTTC